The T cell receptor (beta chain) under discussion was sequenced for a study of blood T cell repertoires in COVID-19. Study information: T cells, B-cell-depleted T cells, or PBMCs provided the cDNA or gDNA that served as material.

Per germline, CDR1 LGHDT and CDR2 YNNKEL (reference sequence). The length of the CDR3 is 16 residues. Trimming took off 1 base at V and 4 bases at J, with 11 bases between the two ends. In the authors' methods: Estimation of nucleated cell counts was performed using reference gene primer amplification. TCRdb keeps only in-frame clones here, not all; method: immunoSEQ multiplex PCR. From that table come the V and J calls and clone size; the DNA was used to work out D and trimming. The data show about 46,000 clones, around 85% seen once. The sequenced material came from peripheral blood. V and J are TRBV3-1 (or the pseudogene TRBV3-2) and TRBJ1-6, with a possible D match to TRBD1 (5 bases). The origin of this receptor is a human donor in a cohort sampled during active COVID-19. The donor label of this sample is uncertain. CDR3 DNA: TGTGCCAGCAGCCAAGGGGGCGCGGGATATAATTCACCCCTCCACTTT. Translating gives CASSQGGAGYNSPLHF.